The next 8 T cell receptor beta chains were all read from a single sample in a study of cytomegalovirus exposure and HLA in healthy donors. PCR employed 60 Vbeta and 13 Jbeta primers. The data were produced by immunoSEQ multiplex PCR, yet TCRdb's version contains in-frame clones alone and is incomplete. The sample includes some 160,000 clones, around three quarters seen only once; the top ten take around 1.5%. Specimen: PBMCs. These receptors were collected from a man between 40 and 49 years old in good health and CMV-seronegative.

This clone occurred once. The rearrangement uses TRBV13 and TRBJ2-1, with D possibly being TRBD1 (5 bases). CDR3 length equals 12 residues. Looked up from germline, CDR1 is PRHDT and CDR2 is FYEKMQ (reference sequence). V lost 3 bases and J 9 bases, leaving 9 bases between the germline ends. DNA of the CDR3: TGTGCCAGCAGCTTTATTAGGGGTGAGCAGTTCTTC. Its protein is CASSFIRGEQFF.

J is TRBJ2-7 and V is TRBV5-4, with 7 nucleotides matching TRBD2. The CDR3 has 15 residues. V trimming: 4 bases; J trimming: 3 bases; junction bases outside the gene matches: 10. Per the germline V gene, CDR1 is SGHNT and CDR2 is YYREEE (reference sequence). As DNA, the CDR3 is TGTGCCAGCAGCCTCCCCGGGGAGGGAGTCTACGAGCAGTACTTC. Amino acids: CASSLPGEGVYEQYF.

The chain joins TRBV5-1 to TRBJ2-7; TRBD2 is a possible D gene (5 bases). The CDR3 has 18 amino acids. V lost 0 bases and J 0 bases, leaving 19 bases between the germline ends. The V gene's germline CDR1 is SGHRS and CDR2 YFSETQ. The CDR3, as DNA: TGCGCCAGCAGCTTGGCCAAAATTGTGGGTGGAGGCTCCTACGAGCAGTACTTC. Translation: CASSLAKIVGGGSYEQYF.

J is TRBJ2-7 and V is TRBV5-1; 7 bases are a match to TRBD1. V trimming: 4 bases; J trimming: 5 bases; junction bases outside the gene matches: 18. In germline, CDR1 is SGHRS, CDR2 YFSETQ. The CDR3 spans 17 residues. CDR3 sequence: CASSPRTGPTVEDEQYV. The CDR3 DNA reads TGCGCCAGCAGCCCCCGGACAGGCCCCACGGTTGAAGACGAGCAGTACGTC.

The count of this clone is one. The gene calls are TRBV5-6 and TRBJ1-1; no reliable D call. V lost 0 bases to trimming and J lost 0 bases, with 12 bases between them. From germline, CDR1 is SGHDT and CDR2 YYEEEE. This CDR3 has 16 residues. The CDR3 DNA is TGTGCCAGCAGCTTGGGGAGTCCATTCATGAACACTGAAGCTTTCTTT. Amino acids: CASSLGSPFMNTEAFF.

A single count supports this clone. This chain links TRBV4-2 with TRBJ2-2, with 7 bases identical to TRBD1. CDR3 length: 17 residues. The junction had 14 bases not matched to a gene; V was cut back by 3 bases and J by 7 bases. Per germline, CDR1 LGHNA and CDR2 YNFKEQ. The CDR3 sequence is CASSQSDRLTGSGELFF. For the CDR3, the DNA is TGTGCCAGCAGCCAGTCGGACAGGCTAACTGGGAGCGGGGAGCTGTTTTTT.

This chain joins TRBV19 and TRBJ1-4; tentative D call: TRBD1 (6 bases). CDR3 length: 13 residues. Germline lookup yields CDR1 LNHDA and CDR2 SQIVND (reference sequence). The germline V and J ends were trimmed by 5 bases and 4 bases, with 8 bases remaining between them. For the CDR3, the DNA is TGTGCCAGTAGTGCGGACAGTAATGAAAAACTGTTTTTT. Its protein product is CASSADSNEKLFF.

This clone was observed a handful of times. The V call is TRBV7-2, the J call TRBJ2-3, with 8 bases that match TRBD1. This CDR3 spans 16 amino acids. Per the germline V gene, CDR1 is SGHTA and CDR2 is FQGNSA. The J segment lost 0 bases and the V segment lost 4 bases, leaving 6 bases of the junction unmatched. CDR3 sequence (DNA): TGTGCCAGCAGCTCCAGGGGGCAATTAAGCACAGATACGCAGTATTTT. As protein: CASSSRGQLSTDTQYF.